These T cell receptor beta chains were read from a single sample in a study of molecular identifiers for immune sequencing clone quantification. TCRdb re-derived calls from the PCR reads in MiXCR, one entry per CDR3 protein. Of some 100,000 distinct CDR3 sequences listed, 35% to 40% are singletons. Sequenced material: naive CD8+ T cells from blood, with Jurkat cell RNA spiked in. These receptors were collected from a human donor in good health. Some libraries in this study had Jurkat cell RNA spiked in. Each CDR3 is given with its conserved first and last residue. D genes are given only for firm matches. Expanded clones get a size class; other rows say once, few or many, or leave the size out.

many	TRBV6-5	TRBJ2-6	NA	TGTGCCAGCAGTTACCCCACCCGCTCCGGGGCCAACGTCCTGACTTTC	CASSYPTRSGANVLTF
few	TRBV28	TRBJ2-7	NA	TGTGCCAGCAGTCCCCGGGAAGAGCCCTACGAGCAGTACTTC	CASSPREEPYEQYF
NA	TRBV10-3	TRBJ2-2	TRBD1	TGTGCCATCCCCGGGACAGGGGTGGCCGGGGAGCTGTTTTTT	CAIPGTGVAGELFF
NA	TRBV20-1	TRBJ2-5	TRBD2	TGCAGTGCTGGGGGAGGGAGGGAAGAAGAGAACCAGTACTTC	CSAGGGREEENQYF
NA	TRBV29-1	TRBJ2-1	NA	TGCAGCGTTGGGACCCCATTCTCCTACAATGAGCAGTTCTTC	CSVGTPFSYNEQFF
many	TRBV2	TRBJ2-1	NA	TGTGCCAGCCATGCCGGGCCCAATGAGCAGTTCTTC	CASHAGPNEQFF
once	TRBV7-8	TRBJ2-7	TRBD2	TGTGCCAGCCGCCCGACCCGGACTAGCAGAACCTACGAGCAGTACTTC	CASRPTRTSRTYEQYF
few	TRBV9	TRBJ1-2	TRBD1	TGTGCCAGCAGCGTAGGGGACGGGACAGTTGAAAGAAATAACTATGGCTACACCTTC	CASSVGDGTVERNNYGYTF
NA	TRBV28	TRBJ2-2	NA	TGTGCCAGCAGTGTACCAGGGTACACCGGGGAGCTGATTTTT	CASSVPGYTGELIF
NA	TRBV28	TRBJ1-4	NA	TGTGCCAGCAGGGTCCGCGAAAAACTGTTTTTT	CASRVREKLFF
NA	TRBV5-4	TRBJ2-1	NA	TGTGCCAGCAGCCCTGGCCCGGGGGGCGGTGAGCAGTTCTTC	CASSPGPGGGEQFF
NA	TRBV19	TRBJ2-2	NA	TGTGCCAGTAGTATCGGATGGACGAAGGACACCGGGGAGCTGTTTTTT	CASSIGWTKDTGELFF
NA	TRBV6-2/TRBV6-3	TRBJ2-6	TRBD1	TGTGCCAGCAGCGGCCCGGGACAGGGGGCGTTTGGGGCCAACGTCCTGACTTTC	CASSGPGQGAFGANVLTF
NA	TRBV14	TRBJ1-4	NA	TGTGCCAGCAGCCGCGTAAGGGGCTTAAATGAAAAACTGTTTTTT	CASSRVRGLNEKLFF
NA	TRBV20-1	TRBJ1-4	NA	TGCAGTGCCAACGACAGAGCCCATGCAACTAATGAAAAACTGTTTTTT	CSANDRAHATNEKLFF
NA	TRBV3-1	TRBJ2-4	NA	TGTGCCAGCAGCCAAGCTAGTGGGCGGGAAAACATTCAGTACTTC	CASSQASGRENIQYF
NA	TRBV20-1	TRBJ2-3	TRBD1	TGCAGTGCTGAGACAGGGGGCCGTTTCACAGATACGCAGTATTTT	CSAETGGRFTDTQYF
NA	TRBV12-3/TRBV12-4	TRBJ1-2	NA	TGTGCCAGCAGTTTCCCTTACTATGGCTACACCTTC	CASSFPYYGYTF
NA	TRBV11-2	TRBJ2-1	NA	TGTGCCAGCAGCTTAGATCGGGGGAACCCCTACAATGAGCAGTTCTTC	CASSLDRGNPYNEQFF
NA	TRBV9	TRBJ1-2	NA	TGTGCCAGCAGCGTAGCCCCAAAACAAGAAGGGGACTATGGCTACACCTTC	CASSVAPKQEGDYGYTF
NA	TRBV12-3/TRBV12-4	TRBJ2-3	TRBD2	TGTGCCAGCGGGGGGACTAGCGGCACAGATACGCAGTATTTT	CASGGTSGTDTQYF
many	TRBV10-1	TRBJ2-1	NA	TGCGCCAGCAGTGAGAAATCACAGGGCCCACCCAATGAGCAGTTCTTC	CASSEKSQGPPNEQFF
NA	TRBV20-1	TRBJ2-7	NA	TGCAGTGCTAGTGATCACGGCTCCTACGAGCAGTACTTC	CSASDHGSYEQYF
NA	TRBV27	TRBJ2-3	NA	TGTGCCAGCAGCGGAGCCACAGATACGCAGTATTTT	CASSGATDTQYF
NA	TRBV7-9	TRBJ2-2	NA	TGTGCCTGCAACCGGGACTTGGGCACCGGGGAGCTGTTTTTT	CACNRDLGTGELFF